Shown below are 23 T cell receptor beta chains from a single sample sequenced in a study of shared clonotypes between healthy human individuals. Profiling relied on immunoSEQ multiplex PCR, and the TCRdb table lists in-frame clones only, not all of them. The sample lists about 590,000 clones, about 95% occurring once. Positive CCR7 selection of CD45RO-negative cells yielded the naive CD8 cells, and terminally differentiated effector memory CD45RA+ cells were excluded. The sequencing input was naive CD8+ T cells sorted from blood. These TCRs come from a woman in her thirties in good health.

The chain links TRBV4-1 to TRBJ2-7; unclear D gene. The CDR3 extends over 15 amino acids. V was shortened by 0 bases and J by 4 bases, with 13 bases between the two germline ends. Germline V CDR1 and CDR2: MGHRA, YSYEKL. CDR3 region: CASSQEELTRYEQYF. CDR3 sequence (DNA): TGCGCCAGCAGCCAAGAAGAGCTCACCCGTTACGAGCAGTACTTC.

The CDR3 here is CASSLSSRTSHTYEQYF. CDR3 in DNA: TGTGCCAGCAGTTTATCTTCTAGGACTAGCCATACCTACGAGCAGTACTTC. The rearrangement links TRBV27 to TRBJ2-7; 8 bases line up with TRBD2. CDR1 and CDR2 from the germline V gene are MNHEY and SMNVEV (reference sequence). This CDR3 is 17 amino acids long. The V and J ends lost 0 bases and 2 bases, in that order; junction bases with no gene match: 9.

This chain's CDR3 is CASSPGTVYNEKLFF. CDR3 nucleotide sequence: TGCGCCAGCAGCCCCGGGACAGTATATAATGAAAAACTGTTTTTT. The chain employs TRBV5-1 and TRBJ1-4; 7 nucleotides align to TRBD1. The CDR3 length is 15 residues. Germline CDR1 reads SGHRS; CDR2 reads YFSETQ. Losses at the gene ends were 4 bases for V and 4 bases for J; bases not matched to a gene: 7.

The chain uses TRBV6-5 and TRBJ1-1; D gene ambiguous. This CDR3 comprises 12 residues. The V and J ends lost 8 bases and 1 base respectively, with 8 bases between them. Germline V CDR1 and CDR2: MNHEY, SVGAGI. CDR3 coding DNA: TGTGCCAGCCTGGCCGAGAACACTGAAGCTTTCTTT. Translated: CASLAENTEAFF.

V and J are TRBV6-1 and TRBJ1-5; tentative D call: TRBD1 (5 bases). The germline V gene has CDR1 MNHNS and CDR2 SASEGT. This CDR3 is built from 17 residues. V was trimmed by 4 bases and J by 0 bases, leaving 16 bases between them. The chain's CDR3 is CASSAGHRKYSNQPQHF. In nucleotides, the CDR3 is TGTGCCAGCAGTGCAGGACACCGGAAATATAGCAATCAGCCCCAGCATTTT.

V gene TRBV14 combines with J gene TRBJ1-1, with D maybe TRBD1 (6 bases). V lost 3 bases to trimming and J lost 4 bases, with 12 bases between them. In germline, CDR1 is SGHDN, CDR2 FVKESK. This CDR3 contains 14 residues. The CDR3 DNA reads TGTGCCAGCAGCCAGTGGGGGGGCCCCACTGAAGCTTTCTTT. This encodes CASSQWGGPTEAFF.

A word on this clone: A much larger clone is a single base away; this may be a read error. The J gene is TRBJ2-7, the V gene TRBV13; D remains ambiguous. From germline, CDR1 is PRHDT and CDR2 FYEKMQ (reference sequence). Trimming removed 5 bases at V and 0 bases at J, with 2 bases between. The CDR3 is 11 residues long. CDR3 bases: TGTGCCAGCAGCCCCTCCTACGAGCAGTACTTC. Encoded protein: CASSPSYEQYF. The full variable domain, completed using reference TRBV13 and TRBJ2-7, is AAGVIQSPRHLIKEKRETATLKCYPIPRHDTVYWYQQGPGQDPQFLISFYEKMQSDKGSIPDRFSAQQFSDYHSELNMSSLELGDSALYFCASSPSYEQYFGPGTRLTVT.

Only one count was recorded for this clone. The chain joins TRBV2 to TRBJ2-1; 13 bases match TRBD2. This CDR3 spans 15 amino acids. CDR1 and CDR2 from the germline V gene are SNHLY and FYNNEI. The junction had 5 bases not matched to a gene; V was cut back by 4 bases and J by 8 bases. The CDR3 region is CASSGTSGSLDEQFF. CDR3 bases: TGTGCCAGCAGTGGGACTAGCGGGAGTCTCGATGAGCAGTTCTTC.

The chain couples TRBV29-1 to TRBJ2-2, with a weak D call TRBD1 (5 bases). Trimming took off 5 bases at V and 5 bases at J, with 12 bases between the two ends. Germline lookup yields CDR1 SQVTM and CDR2 ANQGSEA. CDR3 size: 13 residues. CDR3 protein: CSVQTVTTGELFF. The CDR3 DNA reads TGCAGCGTTCAGACAGTAACTACCGGGGAGCTGTTTTTT.

This chain links TRBV13 with TRBJ2-7; TRBD2 matches 8 bases. J gave up 3 bases and V 5 bases, and 9 bases lay outside the gene matches. The CDR3 has 15 residues. The germline CDR1 and CDR2 sequences are PRHDT and FYEKMQ (reference sequence). The CDR3 reads CASSAGGSGNYEQYF. CDR3 nucleotides: TGTGCCAGCAGCGCGGGGGGTAGCGGGAACTACGAGCAGTACTTC.

The genes are TRBV28 and TRBJ2-7; D is uncertain. The ends were cut back, 3 bases at V and 2 bases at J, with 8 bases in the middle. The CDR3 has 13 residues. Germline assignment: CDR1 MDHEN and CDR2 SYDVKM. CDR3 bases: TGTGCCAGCAGTTTCCAGACCACCTACGAGCAGTACTTC. As protein: CASSFQTTYEQYF.

The chain employs TRBV19 and TRBJ2-7; 11 nucleotides align to TRBD2. The CDR3 contains 16 residues. The V and J ends lost 5 bases and 7 bases, in that order; junction bases with no gene match: 13. In germline, CDR1 is LNHDA, CDR2 SQIVND (reference sequence). The CDR3 DNA is TGTGCCAGTAGTGTCGGACTAGCGGGCCTGTATGGGGAGCAGTACTTC. Its translation: CASSVGLAGLYGEQYF.

V usage is TRBV27 and J usage is TRBJ2-7, with D perhaps matching TRBD1 (5 bases). The length of the CDR3 is 11 residues. Germline CDR1 and CDR2: MNHEY and SMNVEV (reference sequence). The V gene lost 4 bases and the J gene lost 5 bases, with 6 bases spanning the gap. The CDR3 loop is CASSWGDEQYF. Here the CDR3 DNA reads TGTGCCAGCAGTTGGGGCGACGAGCAGTACTTC.

The gene calls are TRBV29-1 and TRBJ2-7, with TRBD1 matching 9 bases. Germline lookup yields CDR1 SQVTM and CDR2 ANQGSEA. This CDR3 region has 14 residues. The trim removed 7 bases at V and 2 bases at J, leaving 9 bases unmatched. The chain's CDR3 is CSGGTGTGPYEQYF. The CDR3 region has the DNA TGCAGCGGTGGAACCGGGACAGGGCCCTACGAGCAGTACTTC.

The rearrangement joins TRBV27 to TRBJ2-7; either TRBD1 or TRBD2 may fit D (5 bases each). Trimming pared 3 bases from V and 5 bases from J, leaving 14 bases between. This CDR3 comprises 14 residues. CDR1 is MNHEY and CDR2 is SMNVEV in the germline V gene (reference sequence). CDR3 coding DNA: TGTGCCAGCAGTTTTACCCAGGGTAGCGACGAGCAGTACTTC. Its translation is CASSFTQGSDEQYF.

The chain employs TRBV28 and TRBJ2-7; 10 nucleotides align to TRBD1. The junction had 5 bases not matched to a gene; V was cut back by 0 bases and J by 3 bases. The germline V gene has CDR1 MDHEN and CDR2 SYDVKM. This CDR3 has 16 residues. The CDR3 DNA reads as TGTGCCAGCAGTTTATGGGGGACAGGGGTTAACTACGAGCAGTACTTC. Amino acid sequence: CASSLWGTGVNYEQYF.

V and J are TRBV7-9 and TRBJ2-7; D remains unclear. V was cut by 10 bases and J by 6 bases, with 4 bases left in between. From germline, CDR1 is SEHNR and CDR2 FQNEAQ (reference sequence). The CDR3 sequence is 8 residues long. The CDR3 spells CATGEQYF. Written as DNA, the CDR3 is TGTGCCACTGGCGAGCAGTACTTC.

The V call is TRBV5-6, the J call TRBJ2-5; D perhaps matches TRBD1 (6 bases). V was cut by 4 bases and J by 2 bases, with 15 bases left in between. The CDR3 runs to 15 residues. The germline CDR1 and CDR2 sequences are SGHDT and YYEEEE. CDR3 amino acids: CASSKTGRRQETQYF. The CDR3 coding sequence is TGTGCCAGCAGCAAGACAGGAAGGAGGCAAGAGACCCAGTACTTC.

The sample holds a few counts of this clone. Other DNA sequences in this sample translate to the same CDR3. The V and J genes are TRBV5-4 and TRBJ2-5; D perhaps matches TRBD2 (6 bases). The CDR3 runs to 15 residues. Germline values: CDR1 SGHNT, CDR2 YYREEE (reference sequence). Trimming removed 0 bases at V and 2 bases at J, with 11 bases between. The CDR3 sequence: CASSLVASAQETQYF. For the CDR3, the DNA is TGTGCCAGCAGCTTGGTGGCTAGCGCACAAGAGACCCAGTACTTC.

The chain has TRBV28 and TRBJ1-3; maybe TRBD1 (5 bases). The CDR3 length is 16 residues. Germline CDR1 MDHEN, CDR2 SYDVKM. Trimming left V 1 base short and J 1 base short, with 11 bases between. The DNA of the CDR3 is TGTGCCAGCAGTTTATCAGGGTTACGTTCTGGAAACACCATATATTTT. Its protein product is CASSLSGLRSGNTIYF.

The chain combines TRBV11-2 with TRBJ1-1; D is perhaps TRBD1 (6 bases). In germline, CDR1 is SGHAT, CDR2 FQNNGV. V lost 1 base, J lost 7 bases, and 13 bases lay in between. This CDR3 region has 14 residues. CDR3 amino acids: CASSLVPEGGEAFF. CDR3 coding DNA: TGTGCCAGCAGCTTAGTACCGGAGGGGGGTGAAGCTTTCTTT.

This chain links TRBV28 with TRBJ1-5, with TRBD1 matching 8 bases. The CDR3 length is 15 residues. CDR1 is MDHEN, CDR2 SYDVKM, per germline. V lost 5 bases, J lost 1 base, and 4 bases stayed unmatched. CDR3 protein: CASSIRTGSNQPQHF. The CDR3 coding sequence is TGTGCCAGCAGTATCCGGACAGGGAGCAATCAGCCCCAGCATTTT.

The genes are TRBV5-1 and TRBJ1-2; D ambiguous. Germline V gene data show CDR1 as SGHRS and CDR2 as YFSETQ. This CDR3 region has 13 residues. Trimming stripped 0 bases from V and 4 bases from J, with 7 bases between. The CDR3: CASSLDSTYGYTF. DNA of the CDR3: TGCGCCAGCAGCTTGGACAGTACCTATGGCTACACCTTC. Supplemented by reference TRBV5-1 and TRBJ1-2, the full variable domain reads KAGVTQTPRYLIKTRGQQVTLSCSPISGHRSVSWYQQTPGQGLQFLFEYFSETQRNKGNFPGRFSGRQFSNSRSEMNVSTLELGDSALYLCASSLDSTYGYTFGSGTRLTVV.